Included here is one TCR beta chain sequence, with context. V trimming: 4 bases; J trimming: 2 bases; junction bases outside the gene matches: 5. Germline CDR1 SGHAT, CDR2 FQNNGV. The CDR3 loop spans 15 amino acids. This entry comes from a study of blood T cell repertoires in COVID-19. Source study methods: From reference gene primer amplification, estimates of nucleated cell counts were derived. The method was immunoSEQ multiplex PCR; TCRdb's version includes in-frame clones alone and lacks a portion of them. That table is the source of V, J and clone size, and D and trimming were worked out from the DNA. Of 210,000 or so clones listed, less than 80% are singletons.

This TCR was sampled from a man aged 45-60 years who had recovered from COVID-19. The rearrangement joins TRBV11-2 to TRBJ2-5; 9 nucleotides match TRBD1. Sequencing used peripheral blood. CDR3 coding DNA: TGTGCCAGCAGCTCGGGACAGGGTGGGCAAGAGACCCAGTACTTC. Encoded protein: CASSSGQGGQETQYF. The full variable domain, completed using reference TRBV11-2 and TRBJ2-5, is EAGVAQSPRYKIIEKRQSVAFWCNPISGHATLYWYQQILGQGPKLLIQFQNNGVVDDSQLPKDRFSAERLKGVDSTLKIQPAKLEDSAVYLCASSSGQGGQETQYFGPGTRLLVL.